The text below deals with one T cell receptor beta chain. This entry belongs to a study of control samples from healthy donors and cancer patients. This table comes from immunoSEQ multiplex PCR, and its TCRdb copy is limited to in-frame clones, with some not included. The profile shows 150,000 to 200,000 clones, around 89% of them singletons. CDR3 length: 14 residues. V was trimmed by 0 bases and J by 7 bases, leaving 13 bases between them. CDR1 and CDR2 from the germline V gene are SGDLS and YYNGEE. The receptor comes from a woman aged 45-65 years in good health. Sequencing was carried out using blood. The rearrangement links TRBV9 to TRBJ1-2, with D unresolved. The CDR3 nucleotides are TGTGCCAGCAGCGTAGTAGGGCGAAGTAGTGGCTACACCTTC. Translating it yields CASSVVGRSSGYTF.